The 17 T cell receptor beta chains presented below share a single source sample, sequenced in a study of identical twins. TCRdb redid the calling of the 5' RACE reads with MiXCR, one entry per CDR3 protein. The data contain some 1,600,000 distinct CDR3 sequences, 32% of them singletons. The material sequenced was cord blood. The receptors shown here come from a newborn girl in good health.

The chain carries TRBV5-1 and TRBJ2-3; the match to TRBD1 covers 8 bases. Unmatched junction bases numbered 8, after V lost 5 bases and J lost 3 bases. The germline CDR1 and CDR2 sequences are SGHRS and YFSETQ. The CDR3 runs to 15 residues. The CDR3, as DNA: TGCGCCAGCAGGACACAGGGGGATCGGACAGATACGCAGTATTTT. Translating it yields CASRTQGDRTDTQYF. The full variable domain, rest sourced from reference TRBV5-1 and TRBJ2-3, is KAGVTQTPRYLIKTRGQQVTLSCSPISGHRSVSWYQQTPGQGLQFLFEYFSETQRNKGNFPGRFSGRQFSNSRSEMNVSTLELGDSALYLCASRTQGDRTDTQYFGPGTRLTVL.

The chain couples TRBV2 to TRBJ2-1; D gene uncertain. V was cut by 4 bases and J by 10 bases, with 14 bases left in between. The CDR3 loop spans 13 amino acids. Germline CDR1 is SNHLY and CDR2 is FYNNEI. The CDR3 DNA reads TGTGCCAGCAGTGTTGGGTCGGCGTTCGAGCAGTTCTTC. Encoded protein: CASSVGSAFEQFF. The full variable domain, in which reference TRBV2 and TRBJ2-1 provide the parts outside the CDR3, is EPEVTQTPSHQVTQMGQEVILRCVPISNHLYFYWYRQILGQKVEFLVSFYNNEISEKSEIFDDQFSVERPDGSNFTLKIRSTKLEDSAMYFCASSVGSAFEQFFGPGTRLTVL.

The gene calls are TRBV6-5 and TRBJ1-6; 10 bases are a match to TRBD1. In germline, CDR1 is MNHEY, CDR2 SVGAGI. The trim removed 2 bases at V and 4 bases at J, leaving 5 bases unmatched. The CDR3 is 17 amino acids. CDR3 sequence reads: CASSYQDRGGYNSPLHF. DNA for the CDR3: TGTGCCAGCAGTTACCAGGACAGGGGGGGTTATAATTCACCCCTCCACTTT.

The chain couples TRBV30 to TRBJ1-2; D gene uncertain. Germline V gene data show CDR1 as GTSNPN and CDR2 as SVGIG (reference sequence). Trimming shortened V by 0 bases and J by 8 bases, and 7 bases separated the two germline ends. The CDR3 contains 11 residues. DNA of the CDR3: TGTGCCTGGAGTGTAAATCTGGGCTACACCTTC. Protein: CAWSVNLGYTF.

The chain couples TRBV4-2 to TRBJ2-3; 7 bases fit TRBD2. CDR1 is LGHNA and CDR2 is YNFKEQ in the germline V gene. V gave up 1 base and J gave up 2 bases; unmatched junction bases: 6. The CDR3 runs 16 residues. CDR3 loop: CASSQVTSAPTDTQYF. The CDR3 DNA reads TGTGCCAGCAGCCAAGTTACTAGCGCCCCCACAGATACGCAGTATTTT.

This clonotype was picked up a small number of times. This chain joins TRBV24-1 and TRBJ2-5; 9 nucleotides align to TRBD2. From germline, CDR1 is KGHDR and CDR2 SFDVKD. After removal of 8 bases from V and 11 bases from J, the junction contained 14 bases not matched to a gene. CDR3 size: 14 residues. CDR3 in DNA: TGTGCCACCAACCCGGGACTAGCTCTCAATGAGCAGTACTTC. Its protein is CATNPGLALNEQYF.

This chain connects TRBV5-6 to TRBJ2-1; TRBD1 might be the D (6 bases). The CDR3 consists of 18 residues. Deletions cut 2 bases from V and 5 bases from J, with 23 bases between. Germline assignment: CDR1 SGHDT and CDR2 YYEEEE. The CDR3 DNA reads TGTGCCAGCAGCTTAAGGGGGACCGCTCGGCCGTTAAACAATGAGCAGTTCTTC. This gives the protein CASSLRGTARPLNNEQFF.

V and J are TRBV11-2 and TRBJ1-1, with D tentatively TRBD1 (5 bases). Germline lookup yields CDR1 SGHAT and CDR2 FQNNGV. The CDR3 is 13 amino acids. V lost 3 bases, J lost 4 bases, and 9 bases lay in between. This chain's CDR3 is CASSFAGSTEAFF. DNA for the CDR3: TGTGCCAGCAGCTTTGCAGGGTCCACTGAAGCTTTCTTT.

The chain joins TRBV11-2 to TRBJ1-2; D remains unclear. This CDR3 is 15 amino acids long. Trimming cost V 3 bases and J 4 bases, with 15 bases left between them. The germline V gene encodes CDR1 SGHAT and CDR2 FQNNGV. The chain's CDR3 is CASSFGPGAFYGYTF. In nucleotides, the CDR3 is TGTGCCAGCAGCTTTGGGCCGGGAGCGTTCTATGGCTACACCTTC.

This clonotype was observed a few times. The chain couples TRBV7-2 to TRBJ2-5; 10 positions match TRBD2. J lost 2 bases, V lost 2 bases, and 8 bases had no gene match. Per germline, CDR1 SGHTA and CDR2 FQGNSA. The CDR3 contains 17 residues. The CDR3 sequence: CASSLRSGTSAQETQYF. DNA of the CDR3: TGTGCCAGCAGCTTAAGGTCCGGGACTAGCGCTCAAGAGACCCAGTACTTC. Filled out from reference TRBV7-2 and TRBJ2-5, the complete variable domain reads GAGVSQSPSNKVTEKGKDVELRCDPISGHTALYWYRQSLGQGLEFLIYFQGNSAPDKSGLPSDRFSAERTGGSVSTLTIQRTQQEDSAVYLCASSLRSGTSAQETQYFGPGTRLLVL.

The chain joins TRBV19 to TRBJ2-7, with TRBD1 matching over 9 bases. The last part of the DNA fits TRBJ2-5 better; the J call may be wrong. Per the germline V gene, CDR1 is LNHDA and CDR2 is SQIVND (reference sequence). CDR3 size: 16 residues. This CDR3 is CASSMIPGQGHETQYF. The CDR3 bases are TGTGCCAGTAGTATGATTCCAGGACAGGGGCACGAGACCCAGTACTTC.

This clonotype was seen more than once but under ten times. The chain employs TRBV28 and TRBJ2-1; either TRBD1 or TRBD2 may fit D (5 bases each). This CDR3 spans 16 amino acids. V lost 10 bases, J lost 9 bases, and 28 bases lay in between. In germline, CDR1 is MDHEN, CDR2 SYDVKM. The CDR3 reads CATRPPGTVGFGEQFF. The CDR3 coding sequence is TGTGCCACTAGACCCCCCGGGACCGTAGGGTTCGGTGAGCAGTTCTTC.

This chain uses TRBV28 with TRBJ2-3; D is undetermined. This CDR3 has 13 residues. Per germline, CDR1 MDHEN and CDR2 SYDVKM. Trimming took off 10 bases at V and 4 bases at J, with 15 bases between the two ends. The CDR3 loop reads CATAHYSADTQYF. In DNA, the CDR3 is TGTGCCACTGCTCACTATTCCGCAGATACGCAGTATTTT.

This clonotype was seen a few times. This chain uses TRBV20-1 with TRBJ1-2; 8 bases map to TRBD1. The length of the CDR3 is 18 residues. The trim removed 2 bases at V and 4 bases at J, leaving 18 bases unmatched. CDR1 and CDR2 from the germline V gene are DFQATT and SNEGSKA (reference sequence). The CDR3 nucleotides read TGCAGTGCTAGACCGTATACAATGCAGGGGGCGCGTACCTATGGCTACACCTTC. Protein: CSARPYTMQGARTYGYTF.

This rearrangement joins TRBV20-1 to TRBJ2-1, with D perhaps TRBD2 (5 bases). The CDR3 has 13 residues. Germline V lookup: CDR1 DFQATT, CDR2 SNEGSKA (reference sequence). Trimming removed 3 bases at V and 2 bases at J, with 8 bases between. CDR3 sequence reads: CSASPTTYNEQFF. The CDR3 nucleotides read TGCAGTGCTAGCCCGACTACCTACAATGAGCAGTTCTTC.

This clonotype occurred once. This chain joins TRBV6-1 and TRBJ2-7; D remains unclear. The CDR3 contains 13 residues. Germline V gene sequence: CDR1 MNHNS, CDR2 SASEGT. Trimming took 4 bases from V and 6 from J, leaving 13 bases between them. DNA of the CDR3: TGTGCCAGCAGTGGTGGGAAACTCCCCGAGCAGTACTTC. It translates to CASSGGKLPEQYF.

In its sample, this clonotype was seen a few times. The gene calls are TRBV7-2 and TRBJ2-7, with 7 bases that match TRBD1. The CDR3 spans 15 residues. Germline V gene data show CDR1 as SGHTA and CDR2 as FQGNSA. J lost 3 bases, V lost 5 bases, and 10 bases had no gene match. CDR3 sequence: CASSPDRAKLYEQYF. The CDR3 DNA sequence: TGTGCCAGCAGCCCAGACAGGGCAAAACTCTACGAGCAGTACTTC. Together with reference TRBV7-2 and TRBJ2-7, the CDR3 gives the full variable domain: GAGVSQSPSNKVTEKGKDVELRCDPISGHTALYWYRQSLGQGLEFLIYFQGNSAPDKSGLPSDRFSAERTGGSVSTLTIQRTQQEDSAVYLCASSPDRAKLYEQYFGPGTRLTVT.